Below are 27 T cell receptor beta chains sequenced from a single sample in a study of T cell changes during pregnancy in multiple sclerosis. The protocol was immunoSEQ multiplex PCR, while the TCRdb copy is restricted to in-frame clones and leaves out a portion. This table has some 100,000 clones, approximately 90% appearing once. Source: peripheral blood, taken in the second trimester of pregnancy. Receptor source: a female donor with multiple sclerosis, enrolled in a pregnancy study.

The rearrangement uses TRBV6-5 and TRBJ2-1; 7 positions agree with TRBD1. In germline, CDR1 is MNHEY, CDR2 SVGAGI. The CDR3 is 16 residues long. The V segment lost 2 bases and the J segment 0 bases; nucleotides outside the gene matches: 4. CDR3 in DNA: TGTGCCAGCAGTTACCGGACAGGCCGCTCCTACAATGAGCAGTTCTTC. It codes for CASSYRTGRSYNEQFF.

The rearrangement links TRBV6-5 to TRBJ2-7, with 11 bases aligning to TRBD1. Germline V gene lookup returns CDR1 MNHEY and CDR2 SVGAGI. The CDR3 covers 13 residues. V was pared by 6 bases and J by 6 bases, with 4 bases of the junction left unmatched. CDR3 nucleotide sequence: TGTGCCAGCAGCCAGGACAGGGGGCGCGAGCAGTACTTC. It specifies CASSQDRGREQYF.

This clone was detected only once. This chain uses TRBV27 with TRBJ2-7; TRBD2 agrees at 13 bases. Germline V gene lookup returns CDR1 MNHEY and CDR2 SMNVEV (reference sequence). The CDR3 extends over 18 amino acids. V shed 0 bases, J shed 3 bases, and the junction held 8 bases outside the gene matches. The CDR3 sequence: CASSLSKLAGGPNYEQYF. DNA for the CDR3: TGTGCCAGCAGTTTATCGAAACTAGCGGGAGGGCCCAACTACGAGCAGTACTTC.

A single count supports this clone. The chain uses TRBV4-1 and TRBJ2-5; possibly TRBD1 for D (7 bases). CDR3 length: 16 amino acids. The germline CDR1 and CDR2 sequences are MGHRA and YSYEKL. Between the trimmed V and J ends, which lost 0 bases and 5 bases, there was a span of 16 bases. CDR3: CASSQDGGGRWETQYF. The CDR3 DNA reads TGCGCCAGCAGCCAAGATGGAGGGGGCCGTTGGGAGACCCAGTACTTC.

There are a few counts of this clone. V usage is TRBV19 and J usage is TRBJ1-3; 9 nucleotides match TRBD1. The CDR3 is 15 residues long. Germline assignment: CDR1 LNHDA and CDR2 SQIVND (reference sequence). V shed 6 bases, J shed 0 bases, and the junction held 3 bases outside the gene matches. The CDR3 reads CASSDRGSSGNTIYF. The DNA of the CDR3 is TGTGCCAGTAGCGACAGGGGGAGCTCTGGAAACACCATATATTTT.

This chain links TRBV5-6 with TRBJ1-6; 10 nucleotides line up with TRBD1. CDR1 and CDR2 (germline): SGHDT, YYEEEE. The CDR3 has 14 residues. V shed 4 bases, J shed 6 bases, and the junction held 1 base outside the gene matches. The DNA for the CDR3 is TGTGCCAGCAGCAGGGACAGGGGTAATTCACCCCTCCACTTT. Translating gives CASSRDRGNSPLHF.

Here the CDR3 DNA reads TGTGCCTGGAGTCCGACTGCTAACTATGGCTACACCTTC. Translating gives CAWSPTANYGYTF. The chain carries TRBV30 and TRBJ1-2; D unclear. CDR3 size: 13 residues. V was shortened by 2 bases and J by 0 bases, with 7 bases between the two germline ends. Germline CDR1 and CDR2: GTSNPN and SVGIG (reference sequence).

A note on this clone: Distinct nucleotide sequences in the sample also encode this CDR3. This chain links TRBV29-1 with TRBJ1-5; 8 bases are a match to TRBD1. CDR1 is SQVTM and CDR2 is ANQGSEA in the germline V gene. The V gene end was trimmed by 6 bases and the J gene end by 2 bases; junction bases not matched to a gene: 9. The CDR3 is made up of 15 amino acids. The CDR3 reads CSVIIRTGRNQPQHF. The CDR3 DNA is TGCAGCGTGATAATCCGGACAGGGCGCAATCAGCCCCAGCATTTT.

The chain is built from TRBV5-1 and TRBJ2-5, with 9 bases matching TRBD2. The CDR3 is made up of 16 amino acids. The ends lost 0 bases at V and 1 base at J; junction bases unmatched: 4. In germline, CDR1 is SGHRS, CDR2 YFSETQ. The CDR3 DNA reads as TGCGCCAGCAGCTTGGTTGGTAGCGGGGGCCAAGAGACCCAGTACTTC. This encodes CASSLVGSGGQETQYF.

This chain links TRBV27 with TRBJ1-2; D is uncertain. Germline CDR1 is MNHEY and CDR2 is SMNVEV (reference sequence). The CDR3 is 15 amino acids. Trimming left V 0 bases short and J 3 bases short, with 11 bases between. Here the CDR3 reads CASSLSEGSYYGYTF. The CDR3 nucleotides are TGTGCCAGCAGTTTATCGGAGGGATCATACTATGGCTACACCTTC.

This chain uses TRBV20-1 with TRBJ2-7; the D gene is possibly TRBD1 (5 bases). CDR1 DFQATT and CDR2 SNEGSKA come from the germline V gene (reference sequence). CDR3 length: 11 residues. Trimming left V 5 bases short and J 4 bases short, with 9 bases between. CDR3 region: CSAVTGYEQYF. For the CDR3, the DNA is TGCAGTGCTGTAACAGGATACGAGCAGTACTTC.

The chain employs TRBV7-3 and TRBJ2-2; a weak D match, TRBD2 (5 bases). Deletions cut 1 base from V and 1 base from J, with 10 bases between. CDR3 size: 16 residues. Per germline, CDR1 SGHTA and CDR2 FQGTGA. CDR3 sequence reads: CASSLRPRENTGELFF. The CDR3 DNA reads TGTGCCAGCAGCTTAAGACCCCGGGAGAACACCGGGGAGCTGTTTTTT.

V is TRBV30 and J is TRBJ1-5; perhaps TRBD1 as D (5 bases). Trimming shortened V by 5 bases and J by 4 bases, and 12 bases separated the two germline ends. This CDR3 comprises 13 residues. The germline gives CDR1 GTSNPN, CDR2 SVGIG (reference sequence). The CDR3 loop reads CAWAGQANQPQHF. The CDR3 DNA reads as TGTGCCTGGGCGGGGCAGGCAAATCAGCCCCAGCATTTT.

To note about this clone: Other nucleotide sequences in the sample specify the same CDR3. J is TRBJ2-2 and V is TRBV7-6, with 8 bases that match TRBD2. Germline lookup yields CDR1 SGHVS and CDR2 FNYEAQ. V shed 4 bases and J 5 bases; nucleotides not matched to a gene: 6. This CDR3 is built from 15 residues. For the CDR3, the DNA is TGTGCCAGCAGCTGGGGCAGCGGGGGAACCGGGGAGCTGTTTTTT. Translating gives CASSWGSGGTGELFF.

The rearrangement links TRBV5-8 to TRBJ1-1, with D perhaps TRBD1 (5 bases). Germline loops: CDR1 SGHTS, CDR2 YDEGEE. The CDR3 extends over 16 amino acids. The V end was cut by 3 bases, the J end by 4 bases, with 19 bases between. CDR3: CASSSRRAGMSTEAFF. The CDR3 nucleotides read TGTGCCAGCAGCTCGCGTCGTGCAGGGATGAGCACTGAAGCTTTCTTT.

This clone was seen a handful of times. The chain has TRBV30 and TRBJ1-1, with 8 nucleotides matching TRBD1. With V trimmed by 1 base and J by 3 bases, 4 bases remained unmatched. CDR1 is GTSNPN, CDR2 SVGIG, per germline (reference sequence). The CDR3 consists of 14 residues. The CDR3 here is CAWSGPGQDTEAFF. The CDR3, as DNA: TGTGCCTGGAGTGGCCCGGGACAGGACACTGAAGCTTTCTTT. Based on the CDR3 plus reference TRBV30 and TRBJ1-1, the full variable domain is SQTIHQWPATLVQPVGSPLSLECTVEGTSNPNLYWYRQAAGRGLQLLFYSVGIGQISSEVPQNLSASRPQDRQFILSSKKLLLSDSGFYLCAWSGPGQDTEAFFGQGTRLTVV.

This clone was observed a single time. The chain recombines TRBV19 with TRBJ2-1, with 8 bases fitting TRBD2. Germline values: CDR1 LNHDA, CDR2 SQIVND (reference sequence). CDR3 length equals 14 residues. The V gene end was trimmed by 1 base and the J gene end by 8 bases; junction bases not matched to a gene: 4. The CDR3 is CASSIGREAHEQFF. The CDR3 bases are TGTGCCAGTAGTATAGGGCGGGAGGCGCATGAGCAGTTCTTC.

This rearrangement joins TRBV6-1 to TRBJ2-4; perhaps TRBD2 as D (6 bases). The CDR3 covers 14 residues. Germline V CDR1 and CDR2: MNHNS, SASEGT. The germline V and J ends were trimmed by 2 bases and 1 base, with 6 bases remaining between them. The CDR3 region is CASSELAAKNIQYF. As DNA, the CDR3 is TGTGCCAGCAGTGAACTAGCGGCCAAAAACATTCAGTACTTC.

In this sample, this clone turned up once. V usage is TRBV5-5 and J usage is TRBJ2-1; TRBD2 matches 13 bases. Trimming cost V 7 bases and J 0 bases; bases outside gene matches: 16. The germline gives CDR1 SGHKS, CDR2 YYEKEE (reference sequence). This CDR3 has 20 amino acids. This CDR3 is CASVPRDRGTSGISYNEQFF. The CDR3 bases are TGTGCCAGCGTCCCCAGGGACAGGGGGACTAGCGGGATCTCCTACAATGAGCAGTTCTTC.

This chain joins TRBV4-2 and TRBJ1-2, with D perhaps matching TRBD1 (5 bases). Germline V gene lookup returns CDR1 LGHNA and CDR2 YNFKEQ. V was shortened by 1 base and J by 8 bases, with 23 bases between the two germline ends. The CDR3 covers 17 residues. Written as DNA, the CDR3 is TGTGCCAGCAGCCAAGTTTTGGCCGCGGGGCAGGTGGAGGGCTACACCTTC. This encodes CASSQVLAAGQVEGYTF.

The chain joins TRBV5-1 to TRBJ2-5, with a weak D call TRBD2 (5 bases). The V gene lost 3 bases and the J gene lost 4 bases, with 10 bases spanning the gap. This CDR3 has 13 amino acids. Germline CDR1 SGHRS, CDR2 YFSETQ. CDR3 in DNA: TGCGCCAGCAGCTCGGAGGTGCCAGAGACCCAGTACTTC. Translation: CASSSEVPETQYF.

This clone was seen once. V is TRBV19 and J is TRBJ2-2, with 8 bases fitting TRBD2. CDR3 size: 15 residues. Germline V gene sequence: CDR1 LNHDA, CDR2 SQIVND (reference sequence). The V and J ends lost 3 bases and 7 bases, in that order; junction bases with no gene match: 7. CDR3 DNA sequence: TGTGCCAGTAGTATGGTATCAGCGGGAGACGGGGAGCTGTTTTTT. Translation: CASSMVSAGDGELFF.

This clone was seen just once. The chain has TRBV7-6 and TRBJ2-5; TRBD1 matches at 7 bases. V was clipped by 1 base and J by 5 bases; unmatched bases: 10. Germline CDR1 and CDR2: SGHVS and FNYEAQ. The CDR3 contains 16 residues. The chain's CDR3 is CASSLGAVGGGETQYF. The CDR3 coding sequence is TGTGCCAGCAGCTTAGGCGCCGTAGGGGGCGGTGAGACCCAGTACTTC. Filled out from reference TRBV7-6 and TRBJ2-5, the complete variable domain reads GAGVSQSPRYKVTKRGQDVALRCDPISGHVSLYWYRQALGQGPEFLTYFNYEAQQDKSGLPNDRFSAERPEGSISTLTIQRTEQRDSAMYRCASSLGAVGGGETQYFGPGTRLLVL.

This chain joins TRBV28 and TRBJ2-5, with 7 positions matching TRBD2. The CDR3 length is 15 residues. The junction had 16 bases not matched to a gene; V was cut back by 5 bases and J by 10 bases. Germline V CDR1 and CDR2: MDHEN, SYDVKM. CDR3 nucleotide sequence: TGTGCCAGCAGTGCCGGAACTAGCGATGGGGAGGGCCAGTACTTC. Translating it yields CASSAGTSDGEGQYF. Drawing the rest from reference TRBV28 and TRBJ2-5, the complete variable domain is DVKVTQSSRYLVKRTGEKVFLECVQDMDHENMFWYRQDPGLGLRLIYFSYDVKMKEKGDIPEGYSVSREKKERFSLILESASTNQTSMYLCASSAGTSDGEGQYFGPGTRLLVL.

The chain recombines TRBV30 with TRBJ2-7, with D possibly being TRBD2 (6 bases). Per the germline V gene, CDR1 is GTSNPN and CDR2 is SVGIG (reference sequence). Trimming left V 5 bases short and J 6 bases short, with 20 bases between. The length of the CDR3 is 14 residues. CDR3 loop: CAWGTAWRQREQYF. The CDR3 DNA sequence: TGTGCCTGGGGGACTGCCTGGCGCCAGCGCGAGCAGTACTTC.

The chain combines TRBV6-6 with TRBJ1-4; 8 bases map to TRBD1. Germline-derived CDR1 and CDR2 are MNHNY and SVGAGI (reference sequence). The CDR3 length is 15 residues. J lost 4 bases, V lost 5 bases, and 6 bases had no gene match. The CDR3 DNA sequence: TGTGCCAGCAGTCCCCCGGGACAGGTTAATGAAAAACTGTTTTTT. It specifies CASSPPGQVNEKLFF.

The chain carries TRBV28 and TRBJ2-7, with D possibly matching TRBD1 (5 bases). V was pared by 6 bases and J by 9 bases, with 15 bases between. CDR1 and CDR2 from the germline V gene are MDHEN and SYDVKM. The CDR3 length is 12 residues. CDR3 residues: CASRTGRLGQYF. The CDR3 DNA is TGTGCCAGCAGAACAGGCCGCCTAGGGCAGTACTTC.